These 27 T cell receptor beta chains share one sample of origin, sequenced in a study of cytomegalovirus exposure and HLA in healthy donors. The PCR made use of 60 Vbeta and 13 Jbeta primers. Repertoires were generated with immunoSEQ multiplex PCR, while TCRdb's copy carries only in-frame clones and drops some. The sample lists roughly 130,000 clones, about 74% occurring once. Input material: PBMCs. The receptors here all came from a woman aged 50 to 60 in good health and CMV-seropositive.

The chain uses TRBV27 and TRBJ2-3; the match to TRBD2 covers 8 bases. This CDR3 region has 13 residues. Germline V gene sequence: CDR1 MNHEY, CDR2 SMNVEV (reference sequence). Unmatched junction bases numbered 7, after V lost 10 bases and J lost 4 bases. In DNA, the CDR3 is TGTGCCACCGCGGGGGGCCAAGCAGATACGCAGTATTTT. Its translation: CATAGGQADTQYF.

V gene TRBV10-2 combines with J gene TRBJ1-3, with a tentative D call TRBD1 (5 bases). The CDR3 spans 13 residues. With 4 bases removed from V and 4 bases from J, the gap between germline ends came to 8 bases. The germline V gene encodes CDR1 WSHSY and CDR2 SAAADI. CDR3 sequence: CASSVAGGNTIYF. The CDR3 nucleotides are TGCGCCAGCAGTGTAGCAGGGGGAAACACCATATATTTT.

Details on this clone: One junction end disagrees with the germline gene, perhaps due to a read error. V and J are TRBV29-1 and TRBJ1-2, with 8 bases identical to TRBD1. This CDR3 has 13 amino acids. Germline CDR1 and CDR2: SQVTM and ANQGSEA. The CDR3 DNA reads as TGCAGTGTTGACAGGGGAATGACCTATGGCTACACCTTC. Translated: CSVDRGMTYGYTF.

Only a few counts were recorded for this clone. In DNA form, the CDR3 reads TGTGCCAGCTCAGTCCGGGACAGATATCCTCAGCCCCAGCATTTT. It specifies CASSVRDRYPQPQHF. The chain carries TRBV18 and TRBJ1-5; TRBD1 matches at 7 bases. J gave up 6 bases and V 5 bases, and 10 bases lay outside the gene matches. CDR1 and CDR2 (germline): KGHSH, LQKENI. The CDR3 totals 15 residues.

V is TRBV5-1 and J is TRBJ2-7; 7 nucleotides line up with TRBD2. V lost 0 bases to trimming and J lost 2 bases; unmatched junction nucleotides: 8. Germline CDR1 reads SGHRS; CDR2 reads YFSETQ. This CDR3 is built from 16 residues. The CDR3 protein is CASSLARGGQAYEQYF. DNA of the CDR3: TGCGCCAGCAGCTTGGCCCGGGGAGGGCAAGCCTACGAGCAGTACTTC.

The rearrangement links TRBV4-1 to TRBJ1-1; D might be TRBD1 (6 bases). V was cut by 0 bases and J by 7 bases, with 21 bases left in between. The V gene's germline CDR1 is MGHRA and CDR2 YSYEKL. The length of the CDR3 is 17 residues. For the CDR3, the DNA is TGCGCCAGCAGCCAAGATATGGGGGCAGGGACGAATTGTGAAGCTTTCTTT. It translates to CASSQDMGAGTNCEAFF.

The chain is built from TRBV2 and TRBJ2-2; 8 bases align to TRBD2. Germline CDR1 reads SNHLY; CDR2 reads FYNNEI. This CDR3 has 15 residues. V was pared by 6 bases and J by 1 base, with 4 bases of the junction left unmatched. CDR3 sequence (DNA): TGTGCCAGCAGGTTTAGCGGGGTGAACACCGGGGAGCTGTTTTTT. Its protein product is CASRFSGVNTGELFF.

V and J are TRBV7-8 and TRBJ1-6; D gene uncertain. The CDR3 contains 15 residues. Germline CDR1 reads SGHVS; CDR2 reads FQNEAQ. Trimming removed 2 bases at V and 3 bases at J, with 8 bases between. Written as DNA, the CDR3 is TGTGCCAGCAGCTTAACGAGACTCTATAATTCACCCCTCCACTTT. It codes for CASSLTRLYNSPLHF.

The chain carries TRBV6-1 and TRBJ1-1; TRBD1 aligns across 9 bases. CDR1 is MNHNS and CDR2 is SASEGT in the germline V gene. The CDR3 is 12 amino acids. J lost 9 bases, V lost 3 bases, and 2 bases had no gene match. The CDR3 loop reads CASSEGQGQAFF. The CDR3 coding sequence is TGTGCCAGCAGTGAGGGACAGGGCCAAGCTTTCTTT.

The rearrangement links TRBV19 to TRBJ1-2; D is possibly TRBD1 (5 bases). Germline CDR1 LNHDA, CDR2 SQIVND (reference sequence). Trimming pared 3 bases from V and 7 bases from J, leaving 9 bases between. The CDR3 is made up of 12 amino acids. CDR3 DNA: TGTGCCAGTAGTATCCAGGGTGGTGGCTACACCTTC. It codes for CASSIQGGGYTF.

This clone has only one observation. This chain connects TRBV15 to TRBJ2-5, with 10 positions matching TRBD1. Germline V CDR1 and CDR2: LNHNV, YYDKDF (reference sequence). With V trimmed by 4 bases and J by 5 bases, 10 bases remained unmatched. The CDR3 spans 16 residues. CDR3 coding DNA: TGTGCCACCAGCAAACGACGGGACAGGGGATCGGAGACCCAGTACTTC. Translating it yields CATSKRRDRGSETQYF.

This rearrangement joins TRBV11-2 to TRBJ2-1; 7 nucleotides align to TRBD2. The CDR3 runs 15 residues. Germline V gene lookup returns CDR1 SGHAT and CDR2 FQNNGV. With V trimmed by 0 bases and J by 2 bases, 1 base remained unmatched. In DNA form, the CDR3 reads TGTGCCAGCAGCTTAGATCGGGGGGCCTACAATGAGCAGTTCTTC. It encodes CASSLDRGAYNEQFF.

The chain employs TRBV30 and TRBJ1-1; 9 bases align to TRBD1. The germline V gene has CDR1 GTSNPN and CDR2 SVGIG (reference sequence). The CDR3 runs to 13 residues. Trimming took 4 bases from V and 9 from J; bases not matched to a gene: 9. For the CDR3, the DNA is TGTGCCTGGAAGGCCGGGACAGGGACCCAAGCTTTCTTT. Translating gives CAWKAGTGTQAFF.

This chain connects TRBV29-1 to TRBJ2-4, with unresolved D. This CDR3 spans 16 amino acids. Trimming left V 0 bases short and J 2 bases short, with 14 bases between. Germline assignment: CDR1 SQVTM and CDR2 ANQGSEA. The CDR3: CSVEDPSVRTKNIQYF. The CDR3 DNA is TGCAGCGTTGAAGATCCTTCGGTCAGGACCAAAAACATTCAGTACTTC.

The chain joins TRBV29-1 to TRBJ2-5; TRBD2 aligns across 16 bases. J lost 5 bases, V lost 6 bases, and 3 bases had no gene match. Germline CDR1 and CDR2: SQVTM and ANQGSEA. The CDR3 contains 14 residues. The CDR3 bases are TGCAGCGTGGGACTAGCGGGGGGGAGGGAGACCCAGTACTTC. Translating gives CSVGLAGGRETQYF.

This chain joins TRBV6-5 and TRBJ2-1, with D perhaps matching TRBD2 (5 bases). Looked up from germline, CDR1 is MNHEY and CDR2 is SVGAGI. Trimming took 6 bases from V and 2 from J, leaving 14 bases between them. This CDR3 is built from 15 residues. In DNA, the CDR3 is TGTGCCAGCAGGACTCTAACGGGGACCTACAATGAGCAGTTCTTC. Encoded protein: CASRTLTGTYNEQFF.

The CDR3 is CASSLNPHTDTQYF. DNA of the CDR3: TGTGCCAGCAGTTTAAATCCCCACACAGATACGCAGTATTTT. The chain links TRBV27 to TRBJ2-3; D call uncertain. The ends were cut back, 2 bases at V and 2 bases at J, with 8 bases in the middle. Germline V gene data show CDR1 as MNHEY and CDR2 as SMNVEV (reference sequence). This CDR3 comprises 14 residues.

V gene TRBV6-6 combines with J gene TRBJ2-6, with D possibly being TRBD1 (5 bases). Trimming shortened V by 4 bases and J by 1 base, and 8 bases separated the two germline ends. Germline V gene sequence: CDR1 MNHNY, CDR2 SVGAGI (reference sequence). The CDR3 sequence is 15 residues long. CDR3 nucleotides: TGTGCCAGCAGTTTCCAGGGATCTGGGGCCAACGTCCTGACTTTC. Amino acids: CASSFQGSGANVLTF.

This clone has just a few counts. V gene TRBV7-6 combines with J gene TRBJ2-5; 9 nucleotides agree with TRBD1. Trimming took 6 bases from V and 6 from J; bases not matched to a gene: 5. Looked up from germline, CDR1 is SGHVS and CDR2 is FNYEAQ. The CDR3 has 13 residues. Written as DNA, the CDR3 is TGTGCCAGCAGACAGGGGGCGGGGAAGACCCAGTACTTC. Its translation: CASRQGAGKTQYF.

This clone occurred a few times. This chain uses TRBV2 with TRBJ1-6; TRBD1 aligns across 8 bases. The CDR3 has 14 residues. J gave up 12 bases and V 5 bases, and 9 bases lay outside the gene matches. Germline CDR1 and CDR2: SNHLY and FYNNEI. CDR3 sequence: CASSKTGAGGPLHF. The DNA of the CDR3 is TGTGCCAGCAGTAAGACAGGGGCAGGGGGACCCCTCCACTTT.

A single count supports this clone. This sequence joins TRBV4-1 and TRBJ2-5; 7 positions agree with TRBD1. Germline V lookup: CDR1 MGHRA, CDR2 YSYEKL. The CDR3 covers 13 residues. After removal of 4 bases from V and 5 bases from J, the junction contained 4 bases not matched to a gene. CDR3 DNA: TGCGCCAGCAGCCGATTACAGGGGGAGACCCAGTACTTC. It is translated as CASSRLQGETQYF.

This chain links TRBV6-1 with TRBJ1-6; the D is unclear. The germline V gene has CDR1 MNHNS and CDR2 SASEGT. CDR3 length equals 15 residues. Trimming took 0 bases from V and 9 from J, leaving 12 bases between them. The chain's CDR3 is CASSEAWGVGSPLHF. DNA for the CDR3: TGTGCCAGCAGTGAAGCATGGGGAGTGGGTTCACCCCTCCACTTT.

V gene TRBV19 combines with J gene TRBJ1-2, with TRBD1 as a possible D gene (6 bases). Germline assignment: CDR1 LNHDA and CDR2 SQIVND (reference sequence). V was cut by 2 bases and J by 0 bases, with 7 bases left in between. The CDR3 has 14 residues. The CDR3 region is CASSIRTANYGYTF. The CDR3 coding sequence is TGTGCCAGTAGTATAAGGACAGCTAACTATGGCTACACCTTC.

V gene TRBV10-3 combines with J gene TRBJ2-7; D gene ambiguous. The germline V and J ends were trimmed by 4 bases and 2 bases, with 3 bases remaining between them. Germline V gene data show CDR1 as ENHRY and CDR2 as SYGVKD. This CDR3 contains 11 residues. The DNA of the CDR3 is TGTGCCATCAGTGGAGCCTACGAGCAGTACTTC. Translating gives CAISGAYEQYF.

This chain joins TRBV5-1 and TRBJ1-2; D not resolved. V was clipped by 0 bases and J by 4 bases, with 13 bases between them. Germline CDR1 is SGHRS and CDR2 is YFSETQ. This CDR3 has 15 residues. CDR3: CASSLGSQELYGYTF. CDR3 DNA sequence: TGCGCCAGCAGCTTGGGGTCGCAGGAACTCTATGGCTACACCTTC.

V is TRBV27 and J is TRBJ1-2; D is undetermined. The V and J ends lost 4 bases and 4 bases respectively, with 19 bases between them. The germline CDR1 and CDR2 sequences are MNHEY and SMNVEV (reference sequence). This CDR3 region has 16 residues. The CDR3: CASSSYLSSASYGYTF. The CDR3 DNA sequence: TGTGCCAGCAGTTCCTACTTGTCATCGGCTAGCTATGGCTACACCTTC.

There are a few counts of this clone. The chain combines TRBV7-9 with TRBJ1-1; 7 bases fit TRBD1. The trim removed 5 bases at V and 1 base at J, leaving 4 bases unmatched. The CDR3 runs 14 residues. Germline V gene sequence: CDR1 SEHNR, CDR2 FQNEAQ (reference sequence). CDR3 in amino acids: CASSPRTGNTEAFF. In DNA, the CDR3 is TGTGCCAGCAGCCCCCGGACAGGGAACACTGAAGCTTTCTTT.